The 21 T cell receptor beta chains below all came from one sample that was sequenced in a study of T-cell reconstitution after alpha-beta-depleted transplantation in children. Library preparation (for TCRbeta) was performed with unique molecular identifiers. TCRdb redid the calling of the PCR reads with MiXCR, one entry per CDR3 protein. This sample has approximately 200,000 distinct CDR3 sequences, with 5% to 6.5% found just once. The sequenced sample was PBMCs, obtained before TCRalphabeta/CD19-depleted stem cell transplant. The source is a girl less than two years old with combined immunodeficiency, due to receive a stem cell transplant.

This clonotype was recorded many times. CDR3 sequence reads: CASSIGVSYPNEQYF. In DNA, the CDR3 is TGTGCCAGCAGCATAGGGGTCTCTTACCCTAACGAGCAGTACTTC. The V call is TRBV7-2, the J call TRBJ2-7; perhaps TRBD1 as D (5 bases). The CDR3 length is 15 residues. V lost 5 bases and J lost 5, with 19 bases in between. The germline V gene encodes CDR1 SGHTA and CDR2 FQGNSA.

This clonotype has just a few counts. The chain carries TRBV29-1 and TRBJ2-5; D gene ambiguous. Trimming stripped 2 bases from V and 4 bases from J, with 11 bases between. The germline V gene has CDR1 SQVTM and CDR2 ANQGSEA. CDR3 size: 13 residues. The CDR3 DNA follows: TGCAGCGTTGAAAGGGATTTGGGAGAGACCCAGTACTTC. Its protein is CSVERDLGETQYF.

Remarks on this clonotype: Just one base apart from a much larger clone, this may be a read error. Since the CDR3 does not end with the conserved phenylalanine or tryptophan, this likely comes from a read error. This chain connects TRBV7-9 to TRBJ1-4; D unresolved. Germline V gene data show CDR1 as SEHNR and CDR2 as FQNEAQ (reference sequence). The V gene lost 2 bases and the J gene lost 7 bases, with 2 bases spanning the gap. The CDR3 extends over 11 amino acids. The CDR3, as DNA: TGTGCCAGCAGCTTATCTGAAAAACTGTTTGTT. Translation gives CASSLSEKLFV.

This clonotype has at least ten counts. The chain has TRBV27 and TRBJ2-5; D uncertain. CDR3 size: 16 residues. Germline V gives CDR1 MNHEY, CDR2 SMNVEV (reference sequence). The V end lost 1 base, the J end lost 2 bases, and 14 bases lay between the germline ends. The CDR3 coding sequence is TGTGCCAGCAGTTTATACTGGGGTGGAGTTCAAGAGACCCAGTACTTC. The encoded protein is CASSLYWGGVQETQYF.

This clonotype was detected ten times or more. This chain uses TRBV4-1 with TRBJ2-7; D gene uncertain. The V gene's germline CDR1 is MGHRA and CDR2 YSYEKL. The CDR3 has 15 amino acids. With 2 bases removed from V and 5 bases from J, the gap between germline ends came to 16 bases. The CDR3 loop reads CASSQLGKKGNEQYF. CDR3 nucleotide sequence: TGCGCCAGCAGCCAACTAGGAAAAAAGGGTAACGAGCAGTACTTC.

Ten or more counts support this clonotype. This chain links TRBV4-1 with TRBJ2-3, with D possibly matching TRBD1 (5 bases). Per the germline V gene, CDR1 is MGHRA and CDR2 is YSYEKL. This CDR3 is built from 15 residues. V lost 7 bases to trimming and J lost 4 bases, with 18 bases between them. The CDR3 DNA follows: TGCGCCAGCAAACCTTTGGCAGGGCTTGCAGATACGCAGTATTTT. Translating it yields CASKPLAGLADTQYF.

The table lists this clonotype with a few counts. This chain connects TRBV7-2 to TRBJ1-2; D is unclear. This CDR3 comprises 14 residues. Germline V CDR1 and CDR2: SGHTA, FQGNSA. Trimming removed 7 bases at V and 4 bases at J, with 16 bases between. The CDR3 bases are TGTGCCAGCAAACCGGGTTCTAATTCCTATGGCTACACCTTC. Protein sequence: CASKPGSNSYGYTF.

V is TRBV29-1 and J is TRBJ1-2; 8 bases fit TRBD1. J lost 3 bases, V lost 6 bases, and 15 bases had no gene match. This CDR3 is built from 16 residues. The germline V gene encodes CDR1 SQVTM and CDR2 ANQGSEA. The CDR3 region is CSVGQGLPITDYGYTF. DNA of the CDR3: TGCAGCGTCGGACAGGGTCTTCCTATAACTGACTATGGCTACACCTTC.

This clonotype was observed many times. The chain employs TRBV24-1 and TRBJ2-5; 14 positions match TRBD2. The CDR3 covers 16 residues. Germline values: CDR1 KGHDR, CDR2 SFDVKD. V was clipped by 3 bases and J by 3 bases; unmatched bases: 2. The chain's CDR3 is CATSDPGLAGEETQYF. The CDR3 region has the DNA TGTGCCACCAGTGATCCGGGACTAGCGGGGGAAGAGACCCAGTACTTC.

This clonotype was counted at least ten times. The chain joins TRBV10-3 to TRBJ2-7; D unclear. Deletions cut 0 bases from V and 3 bases from J, with 3 bases between. Germline V gene lookup returns CDR1 ENHRY and CDR2 SYGVKD. The CDR3 extends over 12 amino acids. CDR3: CAISESGYEQYF. CDR3 nucleotide sequence: TGTGCCATCAGTGAGTCGGGCTACGAGCAGTACTTC.

This clonotype appeared many times. The genes are TRBV30 and TRBJ2-5; D might be TRBD2 (6 bases). Per germline, CDR1 GTSNPN and CDR2 SVGIG (reference sequence). This CDR3 has 13 amino acids. Trimming cost V 1 base and J 5 bases, with 11 bases left between them. CDR3 sequence: CAWSGGVDETQYF. For the CDR3, the DNA is TGTGCCTGGAGTGGGGGGGTGGACGAGACCCAGTACTTC.

V and J are TRBV6-1 and TRBJ2-3; D is undetermined. V gave up 8 bases and J gave up 4 bases, with 13 bases separating them. CDR1 and CDR2 (germline): MNHNS, SASEGT. This CDR3 is 13 amino acids long. This CDR3 reads CASANFAADTQYF. The CDR3 nucleotides are TGTGCCAGCGCGAATTTTGCTGCAGATACGCAGTATTTT.

In this sample, this clonotype turned up many times. The rearrangement links TRBV29-1 to TRBJ2-4, with D possibly matching TRBD1 (6 bases). This CDR3 has 14 residues. V lost 5 bases, J lost 0 bases, and 11 bases lay in between. From germline, CDR1 is SQVTM and CDR2 ANQGSEA. The CDR3 region has the DNA TGCAGCGTTAGCCCCAGGGGAGCCAAAAACATTCAGTACTTC. Its protein is CSVSPRGAKNIQYF.

This clonotype showed up many times. This chain connects TRBV5-1 to TRBJ2-1, with 9 bases that match TRBD1. The CDR3 spans 13 residues. From germline, CDR1 is SGHRS and CDR2 YFSETQ. Trimming removed 2 bases from V and 9 bases from J; junction bases left unmatched: 3. CDR3 DNA: TGCGCCAGCAGCTTCGGACAGGGGAGTGAGCAGTTCTTC. Its protein is CASSFGQGSEQFF.

This clonotype has a count of ten or more. The chain couples TRBV29-1 to TRBJ2-5; D is undetermined. CDR1 is SQVTM, CDR2 ANQGSEA, per germline. V was clipped by 5 bases and J by 2 bases, with 15 bases between them. This CDR3 has 14 amino acids. CDR3 region: CSVRSAARQETQYF. In nucleotides, the CDR3 is TGCAGCGTTAGATCAGCAGCCCGACAAGAGACCCAGTACTTC.

The V and J genes are TRBV27 and TRBJ1-1; a possible D gene is TRBD1 (6 bases). The CDR3 contains 14 residues. V was trimmed by 6 bases and J by 3 bases, leaving 14 bases between them. Germline values: CDR1 MNHEY, CDR2 SMNVEV (reference sequence). The CDR3 protein is CASRRHRADTEAFF. The CDR3 DNA is TGTGCCAGCAGGCGCCACAGGGCGGACACTGAAGCTTTCTTT.

Comment on this clonotype: The final CDR3 position lacks the conserved phenylalanine or tryptophan, pointing to a likely read error. The chain joins TRBV5-1 to TRBJ2-7; 11 bases are shared with TRBD1. This CDR3 comprises 14 residues. The germline V gene has CDR1 SGHRS and CDR2 YFSETQ. The V gene end was trimmed by 3 bases and the J gene end by 2 bases; junction bases not matched to a gene: 1. CDR3 in DNA: TGCGCCAGCAGCTCGGGACAGGGGGCCTACGAGCAGTACTGC. It encodes CASSSGQGAYEQYC.

There are many counts of this clonotype. The V call is TRBV5-1, the J call TRBJ2-1; D call uncertain. Per the germline V gene, CDR1 is SGHRS and CDR2 is YFSETQ. The V and J ends lost 7 bases and 8 bases respectively, with 19 bases between them. CDR3 size: 14 residues. For the CDR3, the DNA is TGCGCCAGCGTCAAGATCCCGGCAGGCGATGAGCAGTTCTTC. This sequence encodes CASVKIPAGDEQFF. The full variable domain, its missing parts supplied by reference TRBV5-1 and TRBJ2-1, is KAGVTQTPRYLIKTRGQQVTLSCSPISGHRSVSWYQQTPGQGLQFLFEYFSETQRNKGNFPGRFSGRQFSNSRSEMNVSTLELGDSALYLCASVKIPAGDEQFFGPGTRLTVL.

The chain couples TRBV5-6 to TRBJ2-3, with TRBD1 identical over 9 bases. This CDR3 is 15 amino acids long. Trimming took 5 bases from V and 1 from J; bases not matched to a gene: 5. Germline CDR1 reads SGHDT; CDR2 reads YYEEEE. The CDR3 region is CASSSWDRGTDTQYF. DNA of the CDR3: TGTGCCAGCAGTTCCTGGGACAGGGGCACAGATACGCAGTATTTT. Variable domain in full (rest from reference TRBV5-6 and TRBJ2-3): DAGVTQSPTHLIKTRGQQVTLRCSPKSGHDTVSWYQQALGQGPQFIFQYYEEEERQRGNFPDRFSGHQFPNYSSELNVNALLLGDSALYLCASSSWDRGTDTQYFGPGTRLTVL.

This clonotype was observed many times. The genes are TRBV4-3 and TRBJ1-5, with D hard to call. Germline loops: CDR1 LGHNA, CDR2 YSLEER. V was shortened by 0 bases and J by 3 bases, with 9 bases between the two germline ends. The CDR3 extends over 15 amino acids. The CDR3: CASSQDGGDNQPQHF. The CDR3 bases are TGCGCCAGCAGCCAAGATGGCGGGGACAATCAGCCCCAGCATTTT.

V usage is TRBV19 and J usage is TRBJ2-7, with 7 bases that match TRBD2. V was pared by 0 bases and J by 2 bases, with 10 bases of the junction left unmatched. This CDR3 spans 17 amino acids. The germline V gene encodes CDR1 LNHDA and CDR2 SQIVND (reference sequence). CDR3 nucleotides: TGTGCCAGTAGTATAGATCTTCCCCTGGCGGGGGCCTACGAGCAGTACTTC. Translation: CASSIDLPLAGAYEQYF.